This entry concerns a single T cell receptor beta chain. The sample contains more than one DNA sequence encoding this CDR3. Some clones are missing from TCRdb's copy, which holds only in-frame ones; the method was immunoSEQ multiplex PCR. This repertoire shows roughly 310,000 clones, around nine tenths found once; its top ten account for roughly 2.5%. This entry comes from a study of blood T cell repertoires in COVID-19. CDR1 is ENHRY and CDR2 is SYGVKD in the germline V gene. The CDR3 is 14 residues long. V gave up 2 bases and J gave up 4 bases, with 10 bases separating them. Residents of approximately 25 US areas, aged about 18 to 100 years, made up the participants.

The TCR comes from a man in his sixties who had recovered from COVID-19. The chain employs TRBV10-3 and TRBJ2-3, with D perhaps TRBD2 (6 bases). Material for sequencing was PBMCs or T cells enriched from blood (not recorded which). CDR3: CAISEVGGPDTQYF. The CDR3 DNA follows: TGTGCCATCAGTGAGGTGGGGGGTCCAGATACGCAGTATTTT.